The clone carrying this T cell receptor (beta chain) was counted a few times. The TCRbeta library incorporated unique molecular identifiers. TCRdb re-derived calls from the PCR reads in MiXCR, one entry per CDR3 protein. This table holds hundreds of thousands of distinct CDR3 sequences, approximately 16% found once. The sample originates from a study of T-cell reconstitution after alpha-beta-depleted transplantation in children. The V and J ends lost 6 bases and 4 bases, in that order; junction bases with no gene match: 10. CDR3 length: 15 amino acids. Per the germline V gene, CDR1 is SGHKS and CDR2 is YYEKEE (reference sequence).

The sample was PBMCs from the stem cell graft donor, taken from the stem cell graft. The TCR was taken from a human donor who donated a stem cell graft to a child with acute lymphoblastic leukemia. V and J are TRBV5-5 and TRBJ2-1; 7 bases align to TRBD2. CDR3 sequence reads: CASTMGGDRYNEQFF. CDR3 in DNA: TGTGCCAGCACTATGGGGGGGGACCGATACAATGAGCAGTTCTTC. The full variable domain, its missing parts supplied by reference TRBV5-5 and TRBJ2-1, is DAGVTQSPTHLIKTRGQQVTLRCSPISGHKSVSWYQQVLGQGPQFIFQYYEKEERGRGNFPDRFSARQFPNYSSELNVNALLLGDSALYLCASTMGGDRYNEQFFGPGTRLTVL.